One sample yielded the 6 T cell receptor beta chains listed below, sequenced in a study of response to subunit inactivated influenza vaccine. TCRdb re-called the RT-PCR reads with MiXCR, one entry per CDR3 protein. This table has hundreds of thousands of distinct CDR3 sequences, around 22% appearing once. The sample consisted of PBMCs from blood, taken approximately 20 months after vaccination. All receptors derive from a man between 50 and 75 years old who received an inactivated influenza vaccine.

The CDR3 loop is CASSQDLIRVSTDTQYF. The CDR3 nucleotides are TGCGCCAGCAGCCAAGATTTGATTAGAGTTAGCACAGATACGCAGTATTTT. J is TRBJ2-3 and V is TRBV4-3; D unresolved. This CDR3 has 17 residues. From germline, CDR1 is LGHNA and CDR2 YSLEER. Trimming pared 0 bases from V and 0 bases from J, leaving 13 bases between.

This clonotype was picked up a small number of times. In DNA form, the CDR3 reads TGTGCCAGCATCCGAGGGAAGGGGACCTTGAATCAGCCCCAGCATTTT. Its protein product is CASIRGKGTLNQPQHF. The V and J genes are TRBV21-1 and TRBJ1-5; the D call in the table, TRBD1, was not verified against the DNA. TRBV21-1 is assigned pseudogene status. The CDR3 totals 16 residues.

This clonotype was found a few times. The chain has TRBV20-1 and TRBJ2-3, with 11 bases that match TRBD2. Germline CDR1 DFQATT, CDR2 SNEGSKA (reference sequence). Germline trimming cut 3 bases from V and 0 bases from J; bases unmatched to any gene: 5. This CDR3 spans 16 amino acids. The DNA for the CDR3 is TGCAGTGCTAGCAGTAGCGGGAGGGGAAGCACAGATACGCAGTATTTT. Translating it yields CSASSSGRGSTDTQYF.

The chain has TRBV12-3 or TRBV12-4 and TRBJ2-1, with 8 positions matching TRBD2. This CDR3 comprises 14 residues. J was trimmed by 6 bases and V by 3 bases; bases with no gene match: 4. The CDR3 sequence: CASSLGTRGNEQFF. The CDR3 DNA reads TGTGCCAGCAGTTTGGGGACTAGGGGCAATGAGCAGTTCTTC.

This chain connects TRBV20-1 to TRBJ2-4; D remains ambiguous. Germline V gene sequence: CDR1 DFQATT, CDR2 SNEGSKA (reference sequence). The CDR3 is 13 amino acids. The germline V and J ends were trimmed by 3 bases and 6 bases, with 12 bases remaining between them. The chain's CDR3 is CSASTLHGNIQYF. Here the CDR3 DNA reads TGCAGTGCTAGTACCCTACATGGAAACATTCAGTACTTC.

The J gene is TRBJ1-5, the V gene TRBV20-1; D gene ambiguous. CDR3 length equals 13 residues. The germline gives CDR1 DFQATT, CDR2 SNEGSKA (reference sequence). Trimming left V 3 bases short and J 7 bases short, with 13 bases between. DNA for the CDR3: TGCAGTGCTAGTTGGAATTATGGACAGCCCCAGCATTTT. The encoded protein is CSASWNYGQPQHF.